This passage covers 2 T cell receptor beta chains from one sample sequenced in a study of cytomegalovirus exposure and HLA in healthy donors. With 60 Vbeta and 13 Jbeta primers, the PCR was carried out. TCRdb keeps only in-frame clones here, not all; method: immunoSEQ multiplex PCR. This sample has fewer than 110,000 clones, with 76% found just once. Sequences were obtained from PBMCs. All receptors derive from a woman aged 18-30 years in good health and CMV-seropositive.

About this clone itself: One junction end disagrees with the germline gene, perhaps due to a read error. V gene TRBV7-3 combines with J gene TRBJ2-2; TRBD2 matches 7 bases. This CDR3 has 12 residues. The germline CDR1 and CDR2 sequences are SGHTA and FQGTGA. The CDR3 reads CASSLDSGGLFF. CDR3 DNA: TGTGCCAGCAGCCTCGACTCGGGGGGGCTGTTTTTT.

This clone has only a few counts. V usage is TRBV5-1 and J usage is TRBJ2-1; TRBD2 aligns across 13 bases. The CDR3 consists of 16 residues. Trimming cost V 2 bases and J 8 bases; bases outside gene matches: 7. The V gene's germline CDR1 is SGHRS and CDR2 YFSETQ. CDR3 in DNA: TGCGCCAGCAGCTTTGGACTAGCGGGAGATAGGTATGAGCAGTTCTTC. Translating gives CASSFGLAGDRYEQFF. The whole variable domain, remainder taken from reference TRBV5-1 and TRBJ2-1, is KAGVTQTPRYLIKTRGQQVTLSCSPISGHRSVSWYQQTPGQGLQFLFEYFSETQRNKGNFPGRFSGRQFSNSRSEMNVSTLELGDSALYLCASSFGLAGDRYEQFFGPGTRLTVL.